This T cell receptor (beta chain) was identified during a study of T cells in Graves' hyperthyroidism and ophthalmopathy. The CDR3 is made up of 15 amino acids. The trim removed 2 bases at V and 8 bases at J, leaving 9 bases unmatched. CDR1 is MNHEY and CDR2 is SVGAGI in the germline V gene. The table lists this clonotype with many counts. TCR beta CDR3 region amplification was performed from RNA transcripts. The TCR CDR3 was amplified in a first-round RT-PCR using the HTBI primer set. MiXCR, run by TCRdb on the multiplex PCR reads, gives a single entry per CDR3 protein. The table records more than 500,000 distinct CDR3 sequences, about 16% of them present only once. Stability of Graves' hyperthyroidism was defined as absent ophthalmopathy progression within 18 months.

This clonotype was obtained from a woman in her 30s with Graves' hyperthyroidism. V gene TRBV6-5 combines with J gene TRBJ2-7; 10 nucleotides line up with TRBD2. Sequencing input: blood. The CDR3 region is CASSYTGLALDKQYF. CDR3 nucleotide sequence: TGTGCCAGCAGTTACACGGGACTAGCGCTGGATAAGCAGTACTTC.